This T cell receptor (beta chain) was recorded in a study of T cell responses to AZD1222 COVID-19 vaccine. On the study more broadly: Second doses were pooled across both intervals (about 4 or about 12 weeks).

For this clone: Antigen specificity is unknown.

Germline-derived CDR1 and CDR2 are MNHEY and SVGEGT. V shed 6 bases and J shed 1 base, with 13 bases lying between them. This CDR3 contains 14 residues. Produced via immunoSEQ multiplex PCR; TCRdb's table is partial and in-frame only. Seen here are about 150,000 clones, 91% observed once, and the top ten hold under 1.5%. Study observations and caveats: Most donors were white British and more were female, and clonal diversity was possibly underestimated. Elevations in Spike-specific TCR breadth and depth followed administration of two AZD1222 doses.

The sample in question was peripheral blood, obtained on day 0 of AZD1222 vaccination. This receptor was obtained from an adult in good health. The chain employs TRBV6-2 or TRBV6-3 and TRBJ2-7; D gene uncertain. The CDR3 sequence: CASSPRVRSYEQYF. The DNA of the CDR3 is TGTGCCAGCAGCCCCCGCGTAAGATCCTACGAGCAGTACTTC.